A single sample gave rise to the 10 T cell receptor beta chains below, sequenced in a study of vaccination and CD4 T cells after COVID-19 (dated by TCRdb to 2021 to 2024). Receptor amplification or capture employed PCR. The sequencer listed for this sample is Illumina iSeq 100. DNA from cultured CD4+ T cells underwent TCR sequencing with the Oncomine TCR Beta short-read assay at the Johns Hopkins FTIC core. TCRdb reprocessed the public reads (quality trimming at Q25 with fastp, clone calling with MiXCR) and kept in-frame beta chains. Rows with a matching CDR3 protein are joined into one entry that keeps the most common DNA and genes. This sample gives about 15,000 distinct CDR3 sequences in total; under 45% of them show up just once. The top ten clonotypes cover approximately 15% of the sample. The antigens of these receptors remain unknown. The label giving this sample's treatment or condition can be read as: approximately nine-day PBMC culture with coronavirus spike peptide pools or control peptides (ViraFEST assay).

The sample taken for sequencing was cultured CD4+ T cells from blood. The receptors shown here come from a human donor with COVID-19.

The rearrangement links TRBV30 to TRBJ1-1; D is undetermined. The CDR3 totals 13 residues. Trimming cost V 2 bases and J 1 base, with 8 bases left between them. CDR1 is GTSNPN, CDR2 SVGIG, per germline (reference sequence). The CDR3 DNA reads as TGTGCCTGGAGTCTAGATCCGAACACTGAAGCTTTCTTT. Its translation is CAWSLDPNTEAFF.

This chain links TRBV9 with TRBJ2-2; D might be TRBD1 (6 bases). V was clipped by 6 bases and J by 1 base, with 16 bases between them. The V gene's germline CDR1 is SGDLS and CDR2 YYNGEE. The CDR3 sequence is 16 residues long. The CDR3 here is CASTLDSPMNTGELFF. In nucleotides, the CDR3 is TGTGCCAGCACCCTGGACAGCCCAATGAACACCGGGGAGCTGTTTTTT.

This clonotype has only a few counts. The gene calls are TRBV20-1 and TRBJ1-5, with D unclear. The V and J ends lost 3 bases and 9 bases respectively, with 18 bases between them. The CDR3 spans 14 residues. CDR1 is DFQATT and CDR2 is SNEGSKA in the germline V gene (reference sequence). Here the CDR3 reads CSARPGPSNWPQHF. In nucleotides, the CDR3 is TGCAGTGCTAGGCCGGGCCCCTCCAATTGGCCCCAGCATTTT.

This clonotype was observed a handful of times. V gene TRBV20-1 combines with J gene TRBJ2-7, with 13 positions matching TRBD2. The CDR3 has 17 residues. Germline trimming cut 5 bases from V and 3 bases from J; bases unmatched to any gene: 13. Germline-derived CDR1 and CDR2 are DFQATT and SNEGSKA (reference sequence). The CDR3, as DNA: TGCAGTGCTCGGACTAGCGGGGGCCCCAGTCGAGGCTACGAGCAGTACTTC. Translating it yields CSARTSGGPSRGYEQYF.

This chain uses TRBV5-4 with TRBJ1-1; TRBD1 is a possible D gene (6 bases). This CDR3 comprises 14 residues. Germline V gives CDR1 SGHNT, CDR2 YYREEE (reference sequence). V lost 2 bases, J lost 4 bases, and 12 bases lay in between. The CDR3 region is CASSFRGISTEAFF. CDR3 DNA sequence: TGTGCCAGCAGCTTCAGGGGCATCAGCACTGAAGCTTTCTTT.

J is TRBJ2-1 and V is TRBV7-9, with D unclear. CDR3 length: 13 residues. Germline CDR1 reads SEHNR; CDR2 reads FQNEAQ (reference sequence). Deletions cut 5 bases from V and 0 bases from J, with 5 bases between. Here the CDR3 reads CASSQSSYNEQFF. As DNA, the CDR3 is TGTGCCAGCAGCCAAAGCTCCTACAATGAGCAGTTCTTC.

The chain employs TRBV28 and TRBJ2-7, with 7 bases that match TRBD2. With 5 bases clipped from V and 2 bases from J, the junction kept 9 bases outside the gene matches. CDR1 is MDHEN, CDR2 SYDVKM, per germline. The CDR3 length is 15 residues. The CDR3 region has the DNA TGTGCCAGCAGTCCCCCGGGACTACAGACCTACGAGCAGTACTTC. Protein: CASSPPGLQTYEQYF.

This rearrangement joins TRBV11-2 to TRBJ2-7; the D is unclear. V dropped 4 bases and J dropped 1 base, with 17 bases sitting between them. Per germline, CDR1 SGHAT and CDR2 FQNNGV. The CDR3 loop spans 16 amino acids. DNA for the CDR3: TGTGCCAGCAGCTCAGGCGGTTCGACGAGGTCCTACGAGCAGTACTTC. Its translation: CASSSGGSTRSYEQYF.

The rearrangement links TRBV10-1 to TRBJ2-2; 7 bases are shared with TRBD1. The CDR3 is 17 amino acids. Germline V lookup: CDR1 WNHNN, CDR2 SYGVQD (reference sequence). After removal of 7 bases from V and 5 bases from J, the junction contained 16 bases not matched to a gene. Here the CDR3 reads CASKDFTGQPTTGELFF. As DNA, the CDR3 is TGCGCCAGCAAAGATTTTACGGGACAGCCGACGACCGGGGAGCTGTTTTTT.

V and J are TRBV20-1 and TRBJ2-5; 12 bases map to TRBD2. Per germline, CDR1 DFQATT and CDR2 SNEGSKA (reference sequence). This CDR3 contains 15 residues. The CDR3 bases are TGCACTACCGGGACTAGCGGGCGGGCCCAAGAGACCCAGTACTTC. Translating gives CTTGTSGRAQETQYF.